A single T cell receptor beta chain is shown here with its context. The entry originates in a study of shared clonotypes between healthy human individuals. Germline values: CDR1 SGHNT, CDR2 YENEEA. J gave up 5 bases and V 1 base, and 7 bases lay outside the gene matches. The CDR3 loop spans 15 amino acids. Clones were sequenced by immunoSEQ multiplex PCR, and TCRdb holds only the in-frame ones, with some missing. The sample lists around 510,000 clones, roughly 95% occurring once. The sample was naive CD4+ T cells sorted from blood. The subset is: CD45RA+ positively selected. The TCR sequence derives from a woman between 25 and 40 years old in good health. The chain recombines TRBV11-3 with TRBJ2-7; 8 nucleotides align to TRBD1. Here the CDR3 reads CASSLGADRVHEQYF. The DNA of the CDR3 is TGTGCCAGCAGCTTAGGAGCGGACAGGGTCCACGAGCAGTACTTC.